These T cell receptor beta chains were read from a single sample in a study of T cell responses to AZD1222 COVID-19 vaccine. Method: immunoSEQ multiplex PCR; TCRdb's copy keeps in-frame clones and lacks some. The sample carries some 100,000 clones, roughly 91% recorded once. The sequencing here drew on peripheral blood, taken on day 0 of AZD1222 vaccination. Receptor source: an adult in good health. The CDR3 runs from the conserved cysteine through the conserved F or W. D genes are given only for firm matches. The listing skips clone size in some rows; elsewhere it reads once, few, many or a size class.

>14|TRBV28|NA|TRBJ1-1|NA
CASSLFSSNTEAFF
TGTGCCAGCAGTTTATTTTCCTCGAACACTGAAGCTTTCTTT
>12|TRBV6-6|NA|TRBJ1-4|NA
CASSPTNEKLFF
TGTGCCAGCAGTCCAACTAATGAAAAACTGTTTTTT
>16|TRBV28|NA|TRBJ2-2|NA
CASSRTANQNTGELFF
TGTGCCAGCAGTCGGACAGCTAACCAGAACACCGGGGAGCTGTTTTTT
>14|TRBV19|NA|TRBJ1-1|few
CASHPGTAATEAFF
TGTGCCTCACACCCCGGCACAGCGGCCACTGAAGCTTTCTTT
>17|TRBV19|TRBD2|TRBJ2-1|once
CASRVPGTSGTYNEQFF
TGTGCCAGTAGGGTCCCCGGGACTAGCGGGACCTACAATGAGCAGTTCTTC
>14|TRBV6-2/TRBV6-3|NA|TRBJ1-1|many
CASSYSAGGTEAFF
TGTGCCAGCAGTTATTCCGCCGGAGGCACTGAAGCTTTCTTT
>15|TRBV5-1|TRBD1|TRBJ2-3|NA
CASSRDRGMRDTQYF
TGCGCCAGCAGCCGGGACAGGGGGATGAGGGATACGCAGTATTTT
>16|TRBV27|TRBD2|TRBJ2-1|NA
CASSLRTSPSWNEQFF
TGTGCCAGCAGTCTCCGGACTAGCCCGAGCTGGAATGAGCAGTTCTTC
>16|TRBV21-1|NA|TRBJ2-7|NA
CASSKVSSGRPYEQYF
TGTGCCAGCAGCAAAGTTTCGAGCGGTAGGCCGTACGAGCAGTACTTC
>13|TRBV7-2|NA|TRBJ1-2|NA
CASSLPQERGYTF
TGTGCCAGCAGCCTCCCCCAGGAAAGGGGCTACACCTTC
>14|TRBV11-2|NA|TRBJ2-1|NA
CASSLDGYYNEQFF
TGTGCCAGCAGCTTAGACGGCTATTACAATGAGCAGTTCTTC
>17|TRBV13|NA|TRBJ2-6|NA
CASSLVADTSGANVLTF
TGTGCCAGCAGCTTAGTGGCAGATACCTCTGGGGCCAACGTCCTGACTTTC
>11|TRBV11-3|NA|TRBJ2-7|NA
CASSLGEGQYF
TGTGCCAGCAGCTTAGGTGAAGGGCAGTACTTC
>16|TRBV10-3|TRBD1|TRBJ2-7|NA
CAISQSAGTGTYEQYF
TGTGCCATCAGCCAAAGTGCCGGGACAGGCACCTACGAGCAGTACTTC
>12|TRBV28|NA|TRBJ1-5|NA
CASSFLGQPQHF
TGTGCCAGCAGTTTCCTAGGTCAGCCCCAGCATTTT
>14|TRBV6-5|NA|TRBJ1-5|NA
CASSSHMNDQPQHF
TGTGCCAGCAGTTCCCATATGAATGATCAGCCCCAGCATTTT
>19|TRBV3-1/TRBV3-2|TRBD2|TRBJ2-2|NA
CASSQDYPSGRAFPGELFF
TGTGCCAGCAGCCAAGATTATCCTAGCGGGAGGGCCTTTCCCGGGGAGCTGTTTTTT
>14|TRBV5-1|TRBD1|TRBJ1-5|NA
CASSDGQGGQPQHF
TGCGCCAGCAGCGACGGACAGGGGGGACAGCCCCAGCATTTT
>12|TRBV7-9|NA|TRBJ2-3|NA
CASSPERDTQYF
TGTGCCAGCAGCCCCGAAAGGGATACGCAGTATTTT
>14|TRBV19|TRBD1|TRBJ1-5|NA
CASIGQGAWQPQHF
TGTGCCAGTATTGGACAGGGGGCTTGGCAGCCCCAGCATTTT
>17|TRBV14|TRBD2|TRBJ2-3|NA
CASSQEVKTSSPDTQYF
TGTGCCAGCAGCCAAGAAGTTAAGACTAGCTCCCCAGATACGCAGTATTTT
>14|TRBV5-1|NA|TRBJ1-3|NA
CASSPAPDGSTIYF
TGCGCCAGCAGCCCGGCCCCCGACGGTAGCACCATATATTTT
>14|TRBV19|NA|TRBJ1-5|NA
CASSSIASYQPQHF
TGTGCCAGTAGTTCTATCGCCTCCTATCAGCCCCAGCATTTT
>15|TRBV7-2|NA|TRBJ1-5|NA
CASSAQGFGSQPQHF
TGTGCCAGCAGCGCACAGGGTTTTGGTAGTCAGCCCCAGCATTTT
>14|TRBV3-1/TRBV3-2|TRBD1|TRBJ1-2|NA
CASSQQGAGYGYTF
TGTGCCAGCAGCCAACAGGGGGCAGGTTATGGCTACACCTTC
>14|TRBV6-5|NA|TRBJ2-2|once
CASVPPRHTGELFF
TGTGCCAGCGTTCCTCCAAGGCACACCGGGGAGCTGTTTTTT
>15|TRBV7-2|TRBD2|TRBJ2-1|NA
CASSPQLAGGHEQFF
TGTGCCAGCAGCCCCCAACTAGCGGGGGGGCACGAGCAGTTCTTC
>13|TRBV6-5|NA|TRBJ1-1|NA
CASSYQGDVEAFF
TGTGCCAGCAGTTACCAAGGGGATGTGGAAGCTTTCTTT
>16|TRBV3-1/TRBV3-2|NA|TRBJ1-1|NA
CASSQGYRDSSTEAFF
TGTGCCAGCAGCCAAGGATACAGGGATAGTTCCACTGAAGCTTTCTTT
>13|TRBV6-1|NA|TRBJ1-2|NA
CASSEQGNYGYTF
TGTGCCAGCAGTGAACAGGGTAACTATGGCTACACCTTC
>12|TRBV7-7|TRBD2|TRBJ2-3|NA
CALGGRGDTQYF
TGTGCCTTGGGAGGGCGGGGAGATACGCAGTATTTT
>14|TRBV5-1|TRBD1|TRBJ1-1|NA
CASNRDRANTEAFF
TGCGCCAGCAACCGGGACAGGGCGAACACTGAAGCTTTCTTT
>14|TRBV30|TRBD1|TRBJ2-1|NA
CAWSVNRGGNEQFF
TGTGCCTGGAGTGTAAACAGGGGCGGCAATGAGCAGTTCTTC
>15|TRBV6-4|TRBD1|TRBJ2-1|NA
CASSEGTASGNEQFF
TGTGCCAGCAGTGAAGGGACAGCCTCGGGGAATGAGCAGTTCTTC
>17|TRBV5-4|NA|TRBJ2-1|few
CASSLFRATSSYNEQFF
TGTGCCAGCAGCTTGTTTCGAGCGACGAGCTCCTACAATGAGCAGTTCTTC
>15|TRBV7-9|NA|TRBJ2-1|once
CASSLFGSSYNEQFF
TGTGCCAGCAGCTTATTTGGGAGCTCCTACAATGAGCAGTTCTTC
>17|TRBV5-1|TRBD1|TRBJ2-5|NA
CASSQPDRSKAQETQYF
TGCGCCAGCAGCCAGCCGGACAGGTCCAAGGCTCAAGAGACCCAGTACTTC
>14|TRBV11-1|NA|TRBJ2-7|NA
CASSFATDTYEQYF
TGTGCCAGCAGCTTTGCGACCGACACCTACGAGCAGTACTTC
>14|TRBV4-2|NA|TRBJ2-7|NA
CASSHGRGAYEQYF
TGTGCCAGCAGCCATGGCAGGGGAGCGTACGAGCAGTACTTC